These 6 T cell receptor beta chains were all obtained from the same sample, sequenced in a study of response to subunit inactivated influenza vaccine. One entry per CDR3 protein results from TCRdb running MiXCR on the RT-PCR reads. The table records approximately 500,000 distinct CDR3 sequences, approximately 12% of them present only once. The sequencing used PBMCs from blood, collected 35 to 45 days after vaccination. The receptors here all came from a man between 45 and 60 years old who received an inactivated influenza vaccine.

This clonotype has a count of ten or more. The chain couples TRBV29-1 to TRBJ2-7, with D uncertain. Germline V gene data show CDR1 as SQVTM and CDR2 as ANQGSEA. Trimming pared 1 base from V and 3 bases from J, leaving 10 bases between. CDR3 size: 13 residues. The CDR3 nucleotides are TGCAGCGTTGAAGGGAGATCGGTCTACGAGCAGTACTTC. It translates to CSVEGRSVYEQYF.

This clonotype was seen ten or more times. DNA of the CDR3: TGTGCCAGCAGCTCCTCCGGGACAGGATACGGCTACACCTTC. Its protein is CASSSSGTGYGYTF. This rearrangement joins TRBV7-9 to TRBJ1-2; 8 bases agree with TRBD1. The germline gives CDR1 SEHNR, CDR2 FQNEAQ (reference sequence). The CDR3 runs to 14 residues. The V and J ends lost 4 bases and 8 bases, in that order; junction bases with no gene match: 9.

The V and J genes are TRBV29-1 and TRBJ1-5; D is unclear. The CDR3 sequence is 13 residues long. V lost 3 bases and J 5 bases, leaving 11 bases between the germline ends. Germline loops: CDR1 SQVTM, CDR2 ANQGSEA. The chain's CDR3 is CSVDSRTYQPQHF. Written as DNA, the CDR3 is TGCAGCGTTGATTCTCGTACCTATCAGCCCCAGCATTTT.

Only a few counts were recorded for this clonotype. This sequence joins TRBV4-2 and TRBJ1-4, with a tentative D call TRBD1 (5 bases). The CDR3 is 14 amino acids. Germline V CDR1 and CDR2: LGHNA, YNFKEQ. The V end was cut by 3 bases, the J end by 10 bases, with 15 bases between. Written as DNA, the CDR3 is TGTGCCAGCAGCCAGAACTCCAGGGACGGAAAACTGTTTTTT. This gives the protein CASSQNSRDGKLFF.

This clonotype was seen many times. The J gene is TRBJ2-2, the V gene TRBV10-3; D is undetermined. CDR3 length equals 13 residues. Germline V lookup: CDR1 ENHRY, CDR2 SYGVKD. The V end was cut by 3 bases, the J end by 6 bases, with 8 bases between. In DNA, the CDR3 is TGTGCCATCAGTGATACCCCGTCCGGGGAGCTGTTTTTT. Translating gives CAISDTPSGELFF.

J is TRBJ1-1 and V is TRBV5-5; the D is unclear. There are 13 residues in the CDR3. The V gene lost 1 base and the J gene lost 4 bases, with 8 bases spanning the gap. In germline, CDR1 is SGHKS, CDR2 YYEKEE (reference sequence). The CDR3 region has the DNA TGTGCCAGCAGCTTGTTGGGAGCCACTGAAGCTTTCTTT. Translation gives CASSLLGATEAFF.